This TCR beta chain was captured by sequencing in a study of blood T cell repertoires in COVID-19. Repertoires were generated with immunoSEQ multiplex PCR, while TCRdb's copy carries only in-frame clones and drops some. The table has about 250,000 clones, around 87% seen once; the top ten hold 2.4%. The ends were cut back, 5 bases at V and 5 bases at J, with 19 bases in the middle. Germline V gene data show CDR1 as SGDLS and CDR2 as YYNGEE. The CDR3 is 15 amino acids. In its sample, this clone was seen once. V is TRBV9 and J is TRBJ2-5, with D possibly TRBD1 on 8 matching bases. The source of this sequence is a woman between 18 and 29 years old who had recovered from COVID-19. Sequenced material: PBMCs or T cells enriched from blood (not recorded which). This chain's CDR3 is CASSYLGQGGETQYF. The DNA for the CDR3 is TGTGCCAGCAGTTACCTCGGACAGGGAGGGGAGACCCAGTACTTC.